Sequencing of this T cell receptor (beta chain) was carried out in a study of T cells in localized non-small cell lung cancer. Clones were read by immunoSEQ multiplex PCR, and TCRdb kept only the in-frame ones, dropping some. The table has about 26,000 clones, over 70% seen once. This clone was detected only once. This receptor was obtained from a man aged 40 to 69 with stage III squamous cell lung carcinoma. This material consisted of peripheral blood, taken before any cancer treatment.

CDR3 protein: CASSFGEGRRDTQYF. CDR3 coding DNA: TGCGCCAGCAGCTTTGGGGAGGGCCGGCGGGATACGCAGTATTTT. The chain employs TRBV5-1 and TRBJ2-3, with 7 nucleotides matching TRBD2. J gave up 6 bases and V 2 bases, and 9 bases lay outside the gene matches. The CDR3 consists of 15 residues. From germline, CDR1 is SGHRS and CDR2 YFSETQ.